The rows below give T cell receptor beta chains drawn from one sample of a study of blood T cells in healthy people across ages. In TCRdb, the 5' RACE reads were re-called with MiXCR into one record per CDR3 protein. The table has over 600,000 distinct CDR3 sequences, around half seen once. The material sequenced was blood. These receptors were collected from a man older than 75 in good health. CDR3s include the opening cysteine and the closing phenylalanine or tryptophan. The D gene is left open where the match is weak.

V gene | D gene | CDR3 protein
TRBV6-6 | . | CASKAIGRSFDTQYF
TRBV5-1 | . | CASSPQGRQETQYF
TRBV2 | . | CASRGRTDTDTQYF
TRBV11-3 | TRBD1 | CASSSRLGTGGGTSYNEQYF
TRBV29-1 | TRBD2 | CGTRYTDTQYF
TRBV6-2/TRBV6-3 | . | CASGYPTANTEAFF
TRBV12-3/TRBV12-4 | . | CASSFGQGVLAGGGYEQYF
TRBV11-3 | . | CASSKGLNQPQHF
TRBV4-3 | TRBD2 | CASSQDRLAGARTDTQYF
TRBV5-1 | . | CASSLDLGGKAEAFF
TRBV5-1 | . | CTSSIEAERNEQFF
TRBV11-2 | . | CASSLGPGAYSSGNEQFF
TRBV20-1 | . | CSASILAEETQYF
TRBV12-3/TRBV12-4 | . | CASSTELSQPQHF
TRBV5-6 | . | CASSDRGQNSNYGYTF
TRBV19 | . | CASSQLDSHNEQFF
TRBV7-2 | . | CASSQPDRGGQETQYF
TRBV20-1 | . | CSAVTGRHHTDTQYF
TRBV20-1 | TRBD1 | CSASFPRGRREEETQYF
TRBV7-8 | . | CASSLAVGRKEKLFF
TRBV4-1 | . | CASSHGRTSYEQYF
TRBV6-6 | . | CASSGSDRNTEAFF
TRBV12-3/TRBV12-4 | TRBD2 | CASSFSGRAWDEQYF
TRBV5-1 | TRBD1 | CASGPGTGDYGYTF
TRBV7-2 | . | CASSLREGGNSNQPQHF
TRBV11-1 | . | CASSSVEPIEAFF
TRBV6-2/TRBV6-3 | TRBD1 | CASSNRRDRFPQPQHF
TRBV20-1 | TRBD1 | CSADGTGYTEAFF
TRBV20-1 | . | CSARDQNKNIQYF
TRBV30 | . | CAWSSGVEQYF
TRBV7-2 | . | CASSSEGFNYGYTF
TRBV20-1 | . | CSASIVLTGRDEKLFF
TRBV7-2 | . | CASSLARGQNMNTEAFF
TRBV7-2 | . | CASSLVGGNTDTQNF
TRBV20-1 | . | CSARTGLRDSYEQYF
TRBV20-1 | . | CSARSGLGTYEQYF
TRBV21-1 | . | CASKVTVGETQYF
TRBV6-2/TRBV6-3 | TRBD2 | CASSYLAGGLNEQFF
TRBV20-1 | . | CSASPAEFSYEQYF
TRBV3-1 | . | CASSQEFVVVAGKETLYF
TRBV20-1 | TRBD2 | CSASLAGGIYEQYF
TRBV6-2/TRBV6-3 | . | CASTRGRAQETQYF
TRBV24-1 | . | CATSDSGHLYGYTF
TRBV7-2 | TRBD1 | CASSFLTGITDTQYF
TRBV29-1 | . | CSVDGSGRETQYF
TRBV29-1 | . | CSVTTSYNEQFF
TRBV15 | TRBD1 | CATSGQGNQETQYF
TRBV2 | TRBD1 | CASSENRGPDTQYF
TRBV6-2/TRBV6-3 | . | CASSTDQEATYNEQFF
TRBV20-1 | TRBD1 | CSAEGAGWEVGYTEAFF
TRBV5-1 | TRBD2 | CASSMEAGAGANVLTF
TRBV9 | TRBD1 | CVSSVRDATGQGAGNEKLFF
TRBV20-1 | . | CSARGDYDYTF
TRBV20-1 | . | CSASGTTRAYEQYF
TRBV20-1 | . | CSAENRRARTDTQYF
TRBV9 | . | CASSVEVGVTYEQYF
TRBV4-2 | . | CASSQDQTNEQYF
TRBV20-1 | TRBD2 | CSVRASGHNEQYF
TRBV7-2 | . | CASFHRVGAEQFF